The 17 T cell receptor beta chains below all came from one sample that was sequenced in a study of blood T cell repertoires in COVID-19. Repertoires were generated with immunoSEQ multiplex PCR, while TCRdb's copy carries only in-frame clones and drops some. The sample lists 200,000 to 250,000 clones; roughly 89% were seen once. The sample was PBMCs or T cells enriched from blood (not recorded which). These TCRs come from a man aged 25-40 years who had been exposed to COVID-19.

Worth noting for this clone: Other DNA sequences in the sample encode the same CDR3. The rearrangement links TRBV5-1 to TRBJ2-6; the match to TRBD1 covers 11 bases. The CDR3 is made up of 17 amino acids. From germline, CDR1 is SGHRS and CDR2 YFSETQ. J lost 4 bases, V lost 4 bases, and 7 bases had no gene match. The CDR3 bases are TGCGCCAGCAGCCCAGGACAGGGGGCGTCCGGGGCCAACGTCCTGACTTTC. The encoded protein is CASSPGQGASGANVLTF.

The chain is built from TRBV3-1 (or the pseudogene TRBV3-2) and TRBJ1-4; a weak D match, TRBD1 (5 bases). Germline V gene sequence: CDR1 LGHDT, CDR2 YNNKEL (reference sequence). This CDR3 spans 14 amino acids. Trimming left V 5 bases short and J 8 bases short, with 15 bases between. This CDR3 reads CASSYMSGGEKLFF. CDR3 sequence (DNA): TGTGCCAGCAGCTATATGAGCGGGGGGGAAAAACTGTTTTTT.

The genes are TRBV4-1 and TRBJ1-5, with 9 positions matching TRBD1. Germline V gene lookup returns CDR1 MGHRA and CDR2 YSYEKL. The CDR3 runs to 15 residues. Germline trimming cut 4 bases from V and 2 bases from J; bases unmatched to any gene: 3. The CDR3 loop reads CASSLRTGGNQPQHF. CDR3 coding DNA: TGCGCCAGCAGCCTAAGGACAGGGGGCAATCAGCCCCAGCATTTT.

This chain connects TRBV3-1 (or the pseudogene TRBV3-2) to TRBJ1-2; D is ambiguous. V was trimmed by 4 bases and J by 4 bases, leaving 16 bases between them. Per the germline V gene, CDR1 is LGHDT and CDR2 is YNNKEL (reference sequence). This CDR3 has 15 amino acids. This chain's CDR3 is CASSPSGQSFYGYTF. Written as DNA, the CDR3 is TGTGCCAGCAGCCCCTCTGGGCAGTCCTTCTATGGCTACACCTTC.

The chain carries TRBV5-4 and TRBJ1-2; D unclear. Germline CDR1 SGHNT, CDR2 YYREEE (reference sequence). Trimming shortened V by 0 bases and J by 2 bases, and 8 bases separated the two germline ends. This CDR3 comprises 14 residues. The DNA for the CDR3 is TGTGCCAGCAGCTTGGTTGCCGGGAACTATGGCTACACCTTC. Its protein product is CASSLVAGNYGYTF.

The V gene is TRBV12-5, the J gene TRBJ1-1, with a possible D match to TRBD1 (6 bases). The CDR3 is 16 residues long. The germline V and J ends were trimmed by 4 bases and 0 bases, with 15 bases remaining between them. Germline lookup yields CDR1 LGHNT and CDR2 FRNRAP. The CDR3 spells CASGSGQVNMNTEAFF. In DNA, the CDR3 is TGTGCTAGTGGTTCGGGACAAGTCAACATGAACACTGAAGCTTTCTTT. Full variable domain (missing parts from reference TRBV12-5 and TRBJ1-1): DARVTQTPRHKVTEMGQEVTMRCQPILGHNTVFWYRQTMMQGLELLAYFRNRAPLDDSGMPKDRFSAEMPDATLATLKIQPSEPRDSAVYFCASGSGQVNMNTEAFFGQGTRLTVV.

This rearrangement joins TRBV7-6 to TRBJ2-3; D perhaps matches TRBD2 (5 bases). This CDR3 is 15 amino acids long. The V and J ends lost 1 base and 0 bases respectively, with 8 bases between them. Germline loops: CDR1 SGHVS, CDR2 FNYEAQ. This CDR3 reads CASSLGTRSTDTQYF. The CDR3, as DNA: TGTGCCAGCAGCTTAGGGACTCGCAGCACAGATACGCAGTATTTT.

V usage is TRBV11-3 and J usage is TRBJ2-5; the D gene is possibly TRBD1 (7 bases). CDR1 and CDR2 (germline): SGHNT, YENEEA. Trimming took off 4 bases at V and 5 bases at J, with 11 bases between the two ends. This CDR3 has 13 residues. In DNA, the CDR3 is TGTGCCAGCAGCTCGACAGGGAGGGAGACCCAGTACTTC. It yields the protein CASSSTGRETQYF.

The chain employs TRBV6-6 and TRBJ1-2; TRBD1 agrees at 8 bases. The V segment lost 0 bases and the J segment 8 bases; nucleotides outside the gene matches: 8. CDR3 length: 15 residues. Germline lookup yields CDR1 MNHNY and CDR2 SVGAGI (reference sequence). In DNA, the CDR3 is TGTGCCAGCAGTTACTCGGCAGGGGGCTATGAAGGCTACACCTTC. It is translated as CASSYSAGGYEGYTF.

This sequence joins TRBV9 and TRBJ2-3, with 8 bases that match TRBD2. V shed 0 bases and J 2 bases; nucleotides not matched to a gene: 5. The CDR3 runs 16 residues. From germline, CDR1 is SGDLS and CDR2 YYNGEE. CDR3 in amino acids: CASSVEAGGTTDTQYF. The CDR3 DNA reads TGTGCCAGCAGCGTAGAGGCGGGGGGCACCACAGATACGCAGTATTTT.

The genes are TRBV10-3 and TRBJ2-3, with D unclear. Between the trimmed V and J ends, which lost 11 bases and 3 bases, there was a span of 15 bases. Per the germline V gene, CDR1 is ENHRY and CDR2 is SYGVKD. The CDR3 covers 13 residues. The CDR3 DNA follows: TGTGCCGGTCAGCCAGAGAGGACAGATACGCAGTATTTT. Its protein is CAGQPERTDTQYF.

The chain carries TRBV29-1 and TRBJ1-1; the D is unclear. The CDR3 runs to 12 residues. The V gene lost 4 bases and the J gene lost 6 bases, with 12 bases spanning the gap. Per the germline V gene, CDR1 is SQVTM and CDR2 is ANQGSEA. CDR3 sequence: CSVVEAGAEAFF. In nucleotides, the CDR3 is TGCAGCGTTGTCGAGGCGGGCGCTGAAGCTTTCTTT. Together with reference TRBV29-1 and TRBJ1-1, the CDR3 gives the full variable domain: SAVISQKPSRDICQRGTSLTIQCQVDSQVTMMFWYRQQPGQSLTLIATANQGSEATYESGFVIDKFPISRPNLTFSTLTVSNMSPEDSSIYLCSVVEAGAEAFFGQGTRLTVV.

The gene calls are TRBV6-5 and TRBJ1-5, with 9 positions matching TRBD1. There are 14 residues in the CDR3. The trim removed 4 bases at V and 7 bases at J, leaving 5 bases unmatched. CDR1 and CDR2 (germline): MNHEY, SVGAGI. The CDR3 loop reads CASSSDRGLQPQHF. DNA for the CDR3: TGTGCCAGCAGTTCCGACAGGGGGTTACAGCCCCAGCATTTT.

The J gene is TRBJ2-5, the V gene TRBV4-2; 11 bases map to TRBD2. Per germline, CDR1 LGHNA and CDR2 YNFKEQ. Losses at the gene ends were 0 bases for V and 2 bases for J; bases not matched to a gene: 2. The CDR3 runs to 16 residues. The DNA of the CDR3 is TGTGCCAGCAGCCAAGATCCTAGCGGGGGGCAAGAGACCCAGTACTTC. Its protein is CASSQDPSGGQETQYF.

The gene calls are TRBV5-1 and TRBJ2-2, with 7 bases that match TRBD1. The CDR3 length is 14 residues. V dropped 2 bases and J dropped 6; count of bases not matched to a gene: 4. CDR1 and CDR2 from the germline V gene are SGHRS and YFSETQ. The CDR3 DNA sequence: TGCGCCAGCAGCTTTGACAGGGCTTCCGGGGAGCTGTTTTTT. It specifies CASSFDRASGELFF.

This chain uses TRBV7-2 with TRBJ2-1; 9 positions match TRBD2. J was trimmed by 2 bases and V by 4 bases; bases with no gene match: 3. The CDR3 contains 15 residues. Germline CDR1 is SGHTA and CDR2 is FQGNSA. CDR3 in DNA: TGTGCCAGCAGCTATCAGCGGGGGGCCTACAATGAGCAGTTCTTC. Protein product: CASSYQRGAYNEQFF.

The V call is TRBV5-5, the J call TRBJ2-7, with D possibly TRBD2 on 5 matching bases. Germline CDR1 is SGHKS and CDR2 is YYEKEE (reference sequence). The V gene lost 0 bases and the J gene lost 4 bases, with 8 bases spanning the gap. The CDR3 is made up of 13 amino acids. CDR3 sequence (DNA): TGTGCCAGCAGCTTGGCGGGGTCTTACGAGCAGTACTTC. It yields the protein CASSLAGSYEQYF.